One and the same sample provided the 27 T cell receptor beta chains below, sequenced in a study of blood T cell repertoires in COVID-19. Sequencing was performed with immunoSEQ multiplex PCR; in TCRdb, only in-frame clones are kept and a portion is missing. The sample holds about 100,000 clones, 88% seen once. The sequenced sample consisted of peripheral blood. The source is a middle-aged man with active or convalescent COVID-19.

The V gene is TRBV7-9, the J gene TRBJ2-1, with 8 bases lining up with TRBD2. This CDR3 is 17 amino acids long. V was pared by 5 bases and J by 0 bases, with 9 bases of the junction left unmatched. The germline V gene has CDR1 SEHNR and CDR2 FQNEAQ (reference sequence). The CDR3 DNA reads TGTGCCAGCAGCCGGACTAGCCTGCTTAACTCCTACAATGAGCAGTTCTTC. Translating it yields CASSRTSLLNSYNEQFF.

This chain joins TRBV29-1 and TRBJ1-1; D possibly corresponds to TRBD1 (6 bases). CDR3 length: 13 amino acids. The V gene lost 8 bases and the J gene lost 4 bases, with 17 bases spanning the gap. Looked up from germline, CDR1 is SQVTM and CDR2 is ANQGSEA. The CDR3 reads CSSQGISSTEAFF. The CDR3 bases are TGCAGCTCTCAGGGGATTAGTTCCACTGAAGCTTTCTTT.

This sequence joins TRBV9 and TRBJ2-1; TRBD2 is a possible D gene (6 bases). The CDR3 totals 16 residues. Germline CDR1 is SGDLS and CDR2 is YYNGEE. V was pared by 3 bases and J by 3 bases, with 16 bases between. The CDR3 is CASSALPSGHYNEQFF. As DNA, the CDR3 is TGTGCCAGCAGCGCCCTCCCCAGCGGGCACTACAATGAGCAGTTCTTC.

The J gene is TRBJ2-3, the V gene TRBV19; 13 nucleotides align to TRBD2. The V gene end was trimmed by 6 bases and the J gene end by 4 bases; junction bases not matched to a gene: 1. The CDR3 contains 14 residues. Germline V CDR1 and CDR2: LNHDA, SQIVND (reference sequence). CDR3 sequence: CASRTSGRSDTQYF. The CDR3 DNA is TGTGCCAGTAGGACTAGCGGGAGGTCAGATACGCAGTATTTT.

Concerning this clone itself: One end of the junction varies from germline; a read error may be responsible. The rearrangement links TRBV28 to TRBJ2-3; TRBD2 matches 9 bases. The CDR3 totals 15 residues. Per germline, CDR1 MDHEN and CDR2 SYDVKM. This chain's CDR3 is CATLSGTSLTNTQYF. CDR3 sequence (DNA): TGTGCCACCCTCTCCGGGACTAGCCTCACAAATACGCAGTATTTT.

The gene calls are TRBV27 and TRBJ2-3, with D maybe TRBD2 (5 bases). Germline V lookup: CDR1 MNHEY, CDR2 SMNVEV (reference sequence). The V end was cut by 5 bases, the J end by 2 bases, with 11 bases between. This CDR3 spans 14 amino acids. The DNA for the CDR3 is TGTGCCAGCAGTCTCCGGGGAAACACAGATACGCAGTATTTT. Protein sequence: CASSLRGNTDTQYF.

This chain uses TRBV24-1 with TRBJ2-3, with TRBD2 matching 16 bases. V was pared by 3 bases and J by 2 bases, with 10 bases of the junction left unmatched. CDR3 size: 20 residues. From germline, CDR1 is KGHDR and CDR2 SFDVKD. This CDR3 is CATSDRRGTSGRGTTDTQYF. CDR3 nucleotides: TGTGCCACCAGTGATCGGCGCGGGACTAGCGGGAGGGGAACCACAGATACGCAGTATTTT.

The gene calls are TRBV19 and TRBJ2-3, with TRBD2 identical over 7 bases. With 3 bases clipped from V and 0 bases from J, the junction kept 3 bases outside the gene matches. This CDR3 is 15 amino acids long. Germline CDR1 reads LNHDA; CDR2 reads SQIVND (reference sequence). Here the CDR3 DNA reads TGTGCCAGTAGTATCGGGGGGTCCAGCACAGATACGCAGTATTTT. Amino acids: CASSIGGSSTDTQYF.

The genes are TRBV10-3 and TRBJ1-3; maybe TRBD1 (6 bases). Germline CDR1 ENHRY, CDR2 SYGVKD. This CDR3 spans 16 amino acids. Trimming shortened V by 0 bases and J by 0 bases, and 9 bases separated the two germline ends. CDR3 DNA: TGTGCCATCAGTGAGTCGACAGGATCCTCTGGAAACACCATATATTTT. Its translation is CAISESTGSSGNTIYF.

The chain employs TRBV6-5 and TRBJ2-2, with D possibly TRBD2 on 6 matching bases. The CDR3 is 13 residues long. Per the germline V gene, CDR1 is MNHEY and CDR2 is SVGAGI. Trimming removed 7 bases at V and 6 bases at J, with 12 bases between. CDR3 DNA sequence: TGTGCCAGCACGCCTGGGGGGTCCGGGGAGCTGTTTTTT. As protein: CASTPGGSGELFF.

V gene TRBV2 combines with J gene TRBJ1-4, with D tentatively TRBD1 (6 bases). Germline V gene lookup returns CDR1 SNHLY and CDR2 FYNNEI. The CDR3 sequence is 15 residues long. V lost 7 bases to trimming and J lost 8 bases, with 20 bases between them. CDR3 region: CASKEHGGDREKLFF. In DNA form, the CDR3 reads TGTGCCAGCAAGGAACATGGGGGCGACCGGGAAAAACTGTTTTTT.

This chain joins TRBV19 and TRBJ2-5; TRBD1 aligns across 8 bases. V shed 3 bases, J shed 2 bases, and the junction held 2 bases outside the gene matches. This CDR3 has 14 amino acids. Per germline, CDR1 LNHDA and CDR2 SQIVND (reference sequence). CDR3 coding DNA: TGTGCCAGTAGTATGGGACAGGTACAAGAGACCCAGTACTTC. The encoded protein is CASSMGQVQETQYF.

The chain links TRBV19 to TRBJ1-3; D may be TRBD1 (6 bases). Between the trimmed V and J ends, which lost 3 bases and 0 bases, there was a span of 9 bases. The CDR3 extends over 15 amino acids. CDR1 and CDR2 from the germline V gene are LNHDA and SQIVND (reference sequence). The CDR3 sequence: CASSIHRDSGNTIYF. CDR3 in DNA: TGTGCCAGTAGTATTCACAGGGACTCTGGAAACACCATATATTTT.

The chain couples TRBV11-3 to TRBJ2-1; 9 bases are shared with TRBD1. The CDR3 sequence is 15 residues long. V shed 3 bases and J 2 bases; nucleotides not matched to a gene: 2. CDR1 and CDR2 from the germline V gene are SGHNT and YENEEA. CDR3 region: CASSLRDRAYNEQFF. In nucleotides, the CDR3 is TGTGCCAGCAGCTTGAGGGACAGGGCCTACAATGAGCAGTTCTTC.

V gene TRBV4-2 combines with J gene TRBJ2-3; 8 bases are a match to TRBD1. The V gene's germline CDR1 is LGHNA and CDR2 YNFKEQ. The CDR3 contains 17 residues. With V trimmed by 1 base and J by 0 bases, 6 bases remained unmatched. CDR3 in DNA: TGTGCCAGCAGCCAAGGAATGAGACAGGGGAGCACAGATACGCAGTATTTT. This encodes CASSQGMRQGSTDTQYF.

The rearrangement links TRBV19 to TRBJ2-3; D might be TRBD2 (6 bases). The CDR3 runs to 17 residues. The germline gives CDR1 LNHDA, CDR2 SQIVND (reference sequence). Trimming left V 3 bases short and J 3 bases short, with 19 bases between. The CDR3 is CASSIGGGRGGTDTQYF. The CDR3 nucleotides read TGTGCCAGTAGTATTGGTGGAGGCCGGGGAGGAACAGATACGCAGTATTTT.

This rearrangement joins TRBV5-6 to TRBJ1-1; D is unclear. The germline V gene encodes CDR1 SGHDT and CDR2 YYEEEE. With 4 bases removed from V and 0 bases from J, the gap between germline ends came to 13 bases. The CDR3 consists of 15 residues. CDR3 sequence: CASSTFTVVNTEAFF. The CDR3 DNA reads as TGTGCCAGCAGCACTTTTACAGTTGTGAACACTGAAGCTTTCTTT.

This clone came up once. The chain carries TRBV29-1 and TRBJ2-7; D is unresolved. The CDR3 consists of 11 residues. The ends were cut back, 4 bases at V and 5 bases at J, with 9 bases in the middle. Germline lookup yields CDR1 SQVTM and CDR2 ANQGSEA. The DNA for the CDR3 is TGCAGCGTTGTACAGATAGACGAGCAGTACTTC. As protein: CSVVQIDEQYF.

CDR3 in amino acids: CATSRISGVYNEQFF. The CDR3 nucleotides read TGTGCCACCAGCAGGATTAGCGGGGTCTACAATGAGCAGTTCTTC. This chain joins TRBV15 and TRBJ2-1, with 8 bases matching TRBD2. Germline V gives CDR1 LNHNV, CDR2 YYDKDF (reference sequence). The CDR3 totals 15 residues. Trimming at V came to 3 bases and at J to 3 bases, leaving 4 bases not matched to a gene.

This chain connects TRBV4-3 to TRBJ1-2; D possibly corresponds to TRBD1 (5 bases). CDR3 length: 16 residues. Trimming took off 0 bases at V and 2 bases at J, with 13 bases between the two ends. Germline values: CDR1 LGHNA, CDR2 YSLEER. For the CDR3, the DNA is TGCGCCAGCAGCCAAGATTCGGAGGGGTCCAACTATGGCTACACCTTC. This translates into CASSQDSEGSNYGYTF.

This chain joins TRBV19 and TRBJ1-1, with TRBD1 matching 9 bases. CDR1 is LNHDA, CDR2 SQIVND, per germline (reference sequence). The J segment lost 7 bases and the V segment lost 5 bases, leaving 17 bases of the junction unmatched. This CDR3 is 17 amino acids long. The CDR3 coding sequence is TGTGCCAGTAGTGAACAAACCGGGACAGGGATGGTCGGTGAAGCTTTCTTT. Translation gives CASSEQTGTGMVGEAFF.

J is TRBJ2-5 and V is TRBV19, with 9 bases lining up with TRBD2. The CDR3 consists of 14 residues. Losses at the gene ends were 5 bases for V and 3 bases for J; bases not matched to a gene: 4. The germline CDR1 and CDR2 sequences are LNHDA and SQIVND (reference sequence). The chain's CDR3 is CASSPGTSKETQYF. The DNA for the CDR3 is TGTGCCAGTAGTCCCGGGACTAGCAAAGAGACCCAGTACTTC.

The chain uses TRBV15 and TRBJ1-2, with TRBD1 as a possible D gene (6 bases). The germline CDR1 and CDR2 sequences are LNHNV and YYDKDF (reference sequence). V was trimmed by 5 bases and J by 4 bases, leaving 20 bases between them. The CDR3 extends over 16 amino acids. The CDR3 is CATSPRRGAGSYGYTF. CDR3 bases: TGTGCCACCAGCCCCCGCCGGGGGGCTGGGAGCTATGGCTACACCTTC.

The chain recombines TRBV6-1 with TRBJ2-7; D is possibly TRBD2 (5 bases). This CDR3 region has 14 residues. Germline V gene data show CDR1 as MNHNS and CDR2 as SASEGT. V was clipped by 3 bases and J by 6 bases, with 15 bases between them. The CDR3: CASSDLGSWGEQYF. In nucleotides, the CDR3 is TGTGCCAGCAGTGATTTAGGGAGTTGGGGCGAGCAGTACTTC.

The gene calls are TRBV7-9 and TRBJ1-5; 7 bases align to TRBD1. This CDR3 contains 11 residues. CDR1 SEHNR and CDR2 FQNEAQ come from the germline V gene (reference sequence). After removal of 5 bases from V and 12 bases from J, the junction contained 4 bases not matched to a gene. This CDR3 is CASSLGQVQHF. The CDR3 bases are TGTGCCAGCAGCCTAGGACAGGTCCAGCATTTT.

Turning to this clone: Other nucleotide sequences in the sample specify the same CDR3. The chain combines TRBV7-2 with TRBJ2-1, with 10 bases lining up with TRBD2. The germline gives CDR1 SGHTA, CDR2 FQGNSA. The CDR3 runs to 15 residues. Germline trimming cut 5 bases from V and 0 bases from J; bases unmatched to any gene: 1. CDR3 loop: CASSPSGSSYNEQFF. CDR3 DNA: TGTGCCAGCAGCCCTAGCGGGAGCTCCTACAATGAGCAGTTCTTC.

DNA for the CDR3: TGCGCCAGCAGTGAGTGGGCAGGGGCAACTAATGAAAAACTGTTTTTT. Encoded protein: CASSEWAGATNEKLFF. The chain employs TRBV10-1 and TRBJ1-4; tentatively, D is TRBD1 (6 bases). The CDR3 has 16 residues. Germline CDR1 reads WNHNN; CDR2 reads SYGVQD (reference sequence). The V end lost 1 base, the J end lost 0 bases, and 9 bases lay between the germline ends.